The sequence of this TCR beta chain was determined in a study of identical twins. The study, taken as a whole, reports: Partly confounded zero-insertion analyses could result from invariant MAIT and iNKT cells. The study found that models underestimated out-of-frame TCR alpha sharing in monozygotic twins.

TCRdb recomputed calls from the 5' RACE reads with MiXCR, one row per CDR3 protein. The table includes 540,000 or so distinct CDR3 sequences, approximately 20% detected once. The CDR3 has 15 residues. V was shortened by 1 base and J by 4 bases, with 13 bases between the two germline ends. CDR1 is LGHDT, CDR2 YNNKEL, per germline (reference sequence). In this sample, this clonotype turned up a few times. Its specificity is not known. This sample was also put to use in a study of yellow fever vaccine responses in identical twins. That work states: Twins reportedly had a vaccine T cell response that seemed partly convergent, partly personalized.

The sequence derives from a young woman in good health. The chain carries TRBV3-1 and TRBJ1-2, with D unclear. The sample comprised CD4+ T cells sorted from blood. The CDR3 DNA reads TGTGCCAGCAGCCAAGTCCCCGGGCCCAGCTATGGCTACACCTTC. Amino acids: CASSQVPGPSYGYTF. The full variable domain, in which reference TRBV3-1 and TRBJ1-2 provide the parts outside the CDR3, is DTAVSQTPKYLVTQMGNDKSIKCEQNLGHDTMYWYKQDSKKFLKIMFSYNNKELIINETVPNRFSPKSPDKAHLNLHINSLELGDSAVYFCASSQVPGPSYGYTFGSGTRLTVV.